This record looks at one T cell receptor beta chain sequence and its context. The antigen is unknown. The study drew the donors from its roughly 130-subject validation cohort, separate from the 666-subject first cohort. Sequencing was performed with immunoSEQ multiplex PCR; in TCRdb, only in-frame clones are kept and a portion is missing. The sample holds 50,000 to 65,000 clones; 85% to 95% are singletons and the top ten take about 7%. The data were obtained in a study of cytomegalovirus exposure and HLA in healthy donors. Findings and limits, study-wide: Some TCR beta chains (about 180 of them) were listed as cytomegalovirus-associated.

Sequencing used PBMCs. This receptor was identified in a woman younger than 30 in good health and CMV-seropositive.

In nucleotides, the CDR3 is TGTGCCAGCACCTCCAGGGGGCGCGTTTCCGGGGAGCTGTTTTTT. This encodes CASTSRGRVSGELFF. The chain couples TRBV28 to TRBJ2-2; the match to TRBD1 covers 8 bases. The V gene end was trimmed by 7 bases and the J gene end by 6 bases; junction bases not matched to a gene: 10. CDR1 MDHEN and CDR2 SYDVKM come from the germline V gene. This CDR3 spans 15 amino acids.